Described below is a single T cell receptor (beta chain) sequence and its context. V lost 6 bases and J 3 bases, leaving 14 bases between the germline ends. This CDR3 comprises 14 residues. Germline values: CDR1 MDHEN, CDR2 SYDVKM. The data were obtained in a study of TIL therapy for anti-PD-1-resistant metastatic lung cancer. Study background: Median tumor mutation burden was 1.5 mutations per megabase.

As to time point: pre-treatment sample, taken before nivolumab and TIL therapy. Sequencing used immunoSEQ v3. Produced via immunoSEQ multiplex PCR; TCRdb's table is partial and in-frame only. The repertoire includes 15,000 to 20,000 clones, roughly 85% of them detected once, and about 2.2% sits in the top ten. The clonotype originates from a person between 25 and 80 years old with non-small cell lung cancer. The chain has TRBV28 and TRBJ1-2; D ambiguous. The sample here was blood, taken at baseline. CDR3 sequence (DNA): TGTGCCAGCAGGAATTCGGCCCTATACTATGGCTACACCTTC. The encoded protein is CASRNSALYYGYTF.